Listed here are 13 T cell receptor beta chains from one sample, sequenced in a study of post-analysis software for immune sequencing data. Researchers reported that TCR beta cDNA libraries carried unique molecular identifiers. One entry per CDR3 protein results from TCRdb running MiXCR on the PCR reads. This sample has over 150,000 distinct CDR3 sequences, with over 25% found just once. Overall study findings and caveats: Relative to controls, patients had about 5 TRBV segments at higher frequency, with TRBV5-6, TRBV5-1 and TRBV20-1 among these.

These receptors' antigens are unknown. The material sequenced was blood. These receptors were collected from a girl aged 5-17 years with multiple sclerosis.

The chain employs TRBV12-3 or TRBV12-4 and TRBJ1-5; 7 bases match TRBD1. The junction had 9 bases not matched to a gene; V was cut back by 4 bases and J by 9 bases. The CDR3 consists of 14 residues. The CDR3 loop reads CASSYRGNAGPQHF. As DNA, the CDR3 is TGTGCCAGCAGTTACAGGGGAAATGCGGGGCCCCAGCATTTT.

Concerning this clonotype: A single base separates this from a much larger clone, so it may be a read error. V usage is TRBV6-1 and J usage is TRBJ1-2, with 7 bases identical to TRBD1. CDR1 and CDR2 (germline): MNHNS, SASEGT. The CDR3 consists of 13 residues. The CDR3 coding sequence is TGTGTCAGCAGTGGGGGACAGAGCTATGGCTACACCTTC. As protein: CVSSGGQSYGYTF.

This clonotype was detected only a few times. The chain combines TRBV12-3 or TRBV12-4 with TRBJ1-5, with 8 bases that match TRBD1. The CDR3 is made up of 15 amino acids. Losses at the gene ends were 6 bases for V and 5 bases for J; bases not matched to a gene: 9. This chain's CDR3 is CASSSPDRVDQPQHF. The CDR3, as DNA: TGTGCCAGCAGCTCACCGGACAGGGTAGATCAGCCCCAGCATTTT.

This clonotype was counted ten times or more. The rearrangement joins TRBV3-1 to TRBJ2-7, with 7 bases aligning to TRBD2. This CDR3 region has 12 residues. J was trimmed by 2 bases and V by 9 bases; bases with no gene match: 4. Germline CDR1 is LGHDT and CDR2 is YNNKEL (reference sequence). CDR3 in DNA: TGTGCCAGTGGGGACTACACCTACGAGCAGTACTTC. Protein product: CASGDYTYEQYF.

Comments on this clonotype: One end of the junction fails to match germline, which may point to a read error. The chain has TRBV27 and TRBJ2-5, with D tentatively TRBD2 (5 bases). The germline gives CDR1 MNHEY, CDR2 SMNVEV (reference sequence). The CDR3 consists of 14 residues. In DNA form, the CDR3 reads TGTGCCAACAGTTTGAGCCGGGGTCAAGAGACCCAGTACTTC. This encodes CANSLSRGQETQYF.

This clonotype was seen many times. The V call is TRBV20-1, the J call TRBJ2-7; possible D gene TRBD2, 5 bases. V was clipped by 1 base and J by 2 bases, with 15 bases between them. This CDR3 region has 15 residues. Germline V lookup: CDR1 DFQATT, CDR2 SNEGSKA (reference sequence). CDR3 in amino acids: CSARGMAGEPYEQYF. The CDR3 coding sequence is TGCAGTGCTAGAGGTATGGCGGGCGAGCCCTACGAGCAGTACTTC.

The CDR3, as DNA: TGCAGCGTTTGGACAGGGGGTCACGGGGAGCTGTTTTTT. This encodes CSVWTGGHGELFF. This rearrangement joins TRBV29-1 to TRBJ2-2; 10 nucleotides align to TRBD1. Germline V gene sequence: CDR1 SQVTM, CDR2 ANQGSEA. Trimming at V came to 5 bases and at J to 7 bases, leaving 4 bases not matched to a gene. This CDR3 spans 13 amino acids.

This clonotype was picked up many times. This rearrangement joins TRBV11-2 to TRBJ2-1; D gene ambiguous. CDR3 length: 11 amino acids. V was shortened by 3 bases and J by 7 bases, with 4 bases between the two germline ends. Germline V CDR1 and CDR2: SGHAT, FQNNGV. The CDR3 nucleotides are TGTGCCAGCAGCTTCAGAAATGAGCAGTTCTTC. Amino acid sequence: CASSFRNEQFF.

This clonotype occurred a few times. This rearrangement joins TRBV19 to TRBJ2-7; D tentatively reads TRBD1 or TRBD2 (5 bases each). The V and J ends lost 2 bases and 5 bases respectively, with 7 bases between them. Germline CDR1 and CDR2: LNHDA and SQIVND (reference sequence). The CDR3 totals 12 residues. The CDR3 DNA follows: TGTGCCAGTAGTATACAGGGACACGAGCAGTACTTC. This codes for CASSIQGHEQYF.

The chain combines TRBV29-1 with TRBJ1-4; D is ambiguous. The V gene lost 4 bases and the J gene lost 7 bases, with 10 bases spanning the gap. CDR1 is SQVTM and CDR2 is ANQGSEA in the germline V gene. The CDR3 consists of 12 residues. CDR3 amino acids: CSVGRLGEKLFF. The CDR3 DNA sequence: TGCAGCGTTGGCAGGTTGGGTGAAAAACTGTTTTTT.

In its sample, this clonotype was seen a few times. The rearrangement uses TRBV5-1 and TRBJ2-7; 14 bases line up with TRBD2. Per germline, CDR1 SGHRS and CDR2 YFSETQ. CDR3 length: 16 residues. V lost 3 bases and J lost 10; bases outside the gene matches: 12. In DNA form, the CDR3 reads TGCGCCAGCAGCTCAACCACCGGACTAGCGGGAGGATATCAGTACTTC. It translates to CASSSTTGLAGGYQYF.

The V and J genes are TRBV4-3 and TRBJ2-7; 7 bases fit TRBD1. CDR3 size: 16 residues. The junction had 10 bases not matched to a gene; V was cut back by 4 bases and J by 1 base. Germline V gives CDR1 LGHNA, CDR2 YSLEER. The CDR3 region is CASSPSRSGGSYEQYF. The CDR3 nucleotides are TGCGCCAGCAGCCCCTCTCGTTCAGGGGGTTCCTACGAGCAGTACTTC.

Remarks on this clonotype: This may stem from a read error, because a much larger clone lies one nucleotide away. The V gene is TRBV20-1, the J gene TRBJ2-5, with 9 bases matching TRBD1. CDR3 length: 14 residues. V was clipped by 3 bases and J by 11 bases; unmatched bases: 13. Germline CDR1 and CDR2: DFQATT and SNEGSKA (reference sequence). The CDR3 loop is CSARTGTGSNEQYF. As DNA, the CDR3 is TGCAGTGCTAGGACCGGGACAGGGAGCAATGAGCAGTACTTC.